The entry that follows covers one T cell receptor beta chain sequence. Its antigen specificity is not known. There are no base qualities to consult, and no much larger clone falls within one base. The trial excluded patients who had a history of autoimmune disease or who were on systemic immunosuppression. Peripheral blood for TCR sequencing was collected from all dose cohorts at baseline, on cycle 4 day 1, and on cycle 7 day 1. The samples were drawn from a first-in-human, open-label, multicenter phase I dose-escalation trial of ivuxolimab. Adults with locally advanced or metastatic head and neck squamous cell, hepatocellular, melanoma or renal cell carcinoma were enrolled in the trial. Before TCR sequencing, CD4+ and CD8+ T cells were separately sorted from peripheral blood. This sample was included in a study of OX40 agonist ivuxolimab in advanced cancers. About the investigation overall: Ivuxolimab was an agonistic, fully human IgG2 monoclonal antibody directed against OX40 (CD134), a costimulatory receptor. In the dose-escalation cohort, 75% to 85% of patients were male, and the mean age was approximately 60 years with a range of roughly 23 to 79. Partial responses were achieved by three dose-escalation patients, of whom one had hepatocellular carcinoma and two had cutaneous melanoma. Peripheral TCRbeta sequencing was intended to test whether TCR sequence diversity was altered and clonal T-cell expansion was caused by ivuxolimab. Of the approximately 54 patients in dose escalation, 19 had hepatocellular carcinoma, some 15 had melanoma, 9 had renal cell carcinoma and 9 had head and neck cancer. The monotherapy dose-escalation portion (N ≈ 50 patients) of the phase I ivuxolimab trial is reported in the paper. Patients were allowed to have had prior anti-PD-1, anti-PD-L1 or anti-CTLA-4 therapy, and less than 45% of the dose-escalation patients had previously received checkpoint inhibitors. Intravenous ivuxolimab was administered to patients every 2 weeks at six dose levels: 0.01, 0.1, 0.3, 1.5, 3 and 10 mg/kg.

CDR1 and CDR2 were assigned from the germline V gene as SGHVS and FQNEAQ. V was cut back by 3 bases and J by 7 bases, leaving a gap of 15 bases between them. From its cysteine to its phenylalanine, the CDR3 spans 14 amino acids. The only DNA kept is the CDR3, 42 bases in frame from the first base. To sequence the TCRbeta CDR3 region, genomic DNA was isolated from the sorted cells. The immunoSEQ Assay was used for sequencing of TCRbeta CDR3 regions. As stored in TCRdb, this immuneACCESS dataset retains in-frame rearrangements with V and J assigned. A fraction of the clones does not appear; measured against another copy, unresolved V genes explain less than half of the discrepancy, and the remainder lacks a known reason. The table for this sample lists roughly 64,000 clones; around four fifths of them were counted only once. 2.1% of the sample comes from the top ten. Paper-wide results and their limitations: Low levels of normalized T-cell clonal expansion were also seen in some patients who did not respond. At doses of 0.1 to 3.0 mg/kg, clonal expansion of both CD4+ and CD8+ blood T cells was observed from baseline to week 6. After ivuxolimab, CD8+ T cells had more expanded clones than CD4+ T cells on average. In the 0.1-3.0 mg/kg groups, partial responders had among the lowest normalized peripheral clonal expansion, particularly in CD8+ T cells. The antigen specificity of the clonally expanded peripheral T cells was not determined.

The clonotype originates from an adult with an advanced solid tumor such as melanoma, head and neck, liver or kidney cancer. The receptor chain draws on TRBV7-8 and TRBJ1-1, with a tentative D gene TRBD1 over 6 matching bases. The material sequenced was CD4+ or CD8+ T cells sorted from blood, taken in a trial of the OX40 agonist ivuxolimab. The nucleotide sequence reads as follows: TGTGCCAGCAGCTTGAACAGGGAGGTAGTTGAAGCTTTCTTT. This translates into CASSLNREVVEAFF.